These T cell receptor beta chains were read from a single sample in a study of blood T cells in healthy people across ages. TCRdb processed the 5' RACE reads anew with MiXCR; each CDR3 protein has one entry. Here the sample spans more than 900,000 distinct CDR3 sequences, approximately 25% being singletons. These data were likewise used in another study, on T cells of mothers and their children.

The sequenced material came from blood. These receptor sequences come from a girl aged 2-10 years in good health. CDR3s include the opening cysteine and the closing phenylalanine or tryptophan. D genes are given only for firm matches. Clone size is not always given. Where it is, it says once, few, many or a class for expanded clones.

d_call	v_call	clone_size	j_call	cdr3_nt	cdr3_aa
TRBD2	TRBV11-2	-	TRBJ2-1	TGTGCCAGCAGCTTAGAGGGGGGGGTCGACTACAATGAGCAGTTCTTC	CASSLEGGVDYNEQFF
TRBD2	TRBV4-2	-	TRBJ2-7	TGTGCCAGCAGCGGGCGCGGGGGAGGTTTTTACGAGCAGTACTTC	CASSGRGGGFYEQYF
-	TRBV10-2	few	TRBJ2-3	TGCGCCAGCACCCGGACGAGGGACACAGATACGCAGTATTTT	CASTRTRDTDTQYF
TRBD2	TRBV19	-	TRBJ2-7	TGTGCCAGCCAGGCCTCTAGCGGGAGTCTTTACGAGCAGTACTTC	CASQASSGSLYEQYF
-	TRBV3-1	-	TRBJ1-2	TGTGCCAGCAGCCAAGATAAAGGGACACTCTATGGCTACACCTTC	CASSQDKGTLYGYTF
-	TRBV28	many	TRBJ2-6	TGTGCCAGCAGGCCGGGGTCCGGGGCCAACGTCCTGACTTTC	CASRPGSGANVLTF
-	TRBV5-1	few	TRBJ2-5	TGCGCCAGCAGCCCCCTGGGGAGGGGGAAGACCCAGTACTTC	CASSPLGRGKTQYF
-	TRBV7-9	few	TRBJ2-7	TGTGCCAGCAGCTTAGCGACAGATACTTACGAGCAGTACTTC	CASSLATDTYEQYF
-	TRBV28	few	TRBJ1-6	TGTGCCAGCAGCGGGGGGATGGGGGCCCTCCACTTT	CASSGGMGALHF
TRBD2	TRBV27	few	TRBJ2-1	TGTGCCAGCAGTCTAGCGGGATTTCATGAGCAGTTCTTC	CASSLAGFHEQFF
-	TRBV12-3/TRBV12-4	few	TRBJ2-5	TGTGCCAGCAGTTTGGGCTTAATGGAGACCCAGTACTTC	CASSLGLMETQYF
-	TRBV10-3	few	TRBJ1-1	TGTGCCATCAGAGTGGGGGATGAGACTGAAGCTTTCTTT	CAIRVGDETEAFF
TRBD2	TRBV27	-	TRBJ2-7	TGTGCCAGCAGCCCCGTCTCTAGCGGGAGAGGCTACGAGCAGTACTTC	CASSPVSSGRGYEQYF
TRBD1	TRBV12-3/TRBV12-4	-	TRBJ2-2	TGTGCCAGCAGTTCCCTCCAACCGGGACAGGGGGACACCGGGGAGCTGTTTTTT	CASSSLQPGQGDTGELFF
-	TRBV5-1	-	TRBJ1-2	TGCGCCAGCAGCTTGGCGGGACAACACTATGGCCACACCTTC	CASSLAGQHYGHTF
-	TRBV20-1	-	TRBJ1-2	TGCAGTGCTAGAGAACCCGACAACTATGGCTACACCTTC	CSAREPDNYGYTF
-	TRBV11-2	-	TRBJ1-2	TGTGCCAGCAGCTTAGTGTTTGGCTACACCTTC	CASSLVFGYTF
TRBD2	TRBV2	-	TRBJ2-5	TGTGCCAGCAGTCGACTTACTAGCGGGGGGCCTGATGAGACCCAGTACTTC	CASSRLTSGGPDETQYF
TRBD1	TRBV7-9	few	TRBJ2-5	TGTGCCAGCAGCTCCCGGACAGGGGGCAGGGAGGCCCAGTACTTC	CASSSRTGGREAQYF
-	TRBV6-1	few	TRBJ1-2	TGTGCCAGCAATTTAGCAGGGAGCTATGGCTACACCTTC	CASNLAGSYGYTF
TRBD1	TRBV5-1	-	TRBJ2-7	TGCGCCAGCAGCGAGGCGGGACAGGTTATCTACGAGCAGTACTTC	CASSEAGQVIYEQYF
TRBD1	TRBV11-2	-	TRBJ1-4	TGTGCCAGCAGCTTCGACAGGGGACAGAATGAAAAACTGTTTTTT	CASSFDRGQNEKLFF